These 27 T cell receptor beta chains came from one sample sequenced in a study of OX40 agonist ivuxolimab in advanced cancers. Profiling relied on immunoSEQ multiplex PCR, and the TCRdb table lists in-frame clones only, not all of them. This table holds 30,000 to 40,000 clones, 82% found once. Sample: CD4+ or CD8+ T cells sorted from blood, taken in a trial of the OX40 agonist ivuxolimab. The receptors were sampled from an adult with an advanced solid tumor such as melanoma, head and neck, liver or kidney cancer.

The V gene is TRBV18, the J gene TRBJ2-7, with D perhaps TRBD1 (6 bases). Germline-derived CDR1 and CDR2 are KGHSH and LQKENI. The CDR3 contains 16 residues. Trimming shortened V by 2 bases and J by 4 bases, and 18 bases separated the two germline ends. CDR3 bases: TGTGCCAGCTCACCATTAACCGGGACAAAACAGTACGAGCAGTACTTC. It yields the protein CASSPLTGTKQYEQYF.

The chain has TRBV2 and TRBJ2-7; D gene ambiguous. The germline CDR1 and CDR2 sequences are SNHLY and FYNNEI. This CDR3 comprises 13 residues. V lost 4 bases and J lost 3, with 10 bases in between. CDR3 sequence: CASSGVGDYEQYF. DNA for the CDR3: TGTGCCAGCAGTGGCGTAGGAGACTACGAGCAGTACTTC.

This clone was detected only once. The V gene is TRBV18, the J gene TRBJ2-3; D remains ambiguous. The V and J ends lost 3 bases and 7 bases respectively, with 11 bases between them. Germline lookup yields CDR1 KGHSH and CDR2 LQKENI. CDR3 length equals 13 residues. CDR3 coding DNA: TGTGCCAGCTCACCTTCAGCCAGTAATACGCAGTATTTT. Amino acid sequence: CASSPSASNTQYF. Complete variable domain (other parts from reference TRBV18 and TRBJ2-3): NAGVMQNPRHLVRRRGQEARLRCSPMKGHSHVYWYRQLPEEGLKFMVYLQKENIIDESGMPKERFSAEFPKEGPSILRIQQVVRGDSAAYFCASSPSASNTQYFGPGTRLTVL.

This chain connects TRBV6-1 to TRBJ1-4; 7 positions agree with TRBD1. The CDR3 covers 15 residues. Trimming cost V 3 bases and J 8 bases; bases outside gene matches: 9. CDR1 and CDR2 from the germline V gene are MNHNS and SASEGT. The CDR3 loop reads CASSEPQGIREKLFF. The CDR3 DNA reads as TGTGCCAGCAGTGAGCCACAGGGGATTCGGGAAAAACTGTTTTTT.

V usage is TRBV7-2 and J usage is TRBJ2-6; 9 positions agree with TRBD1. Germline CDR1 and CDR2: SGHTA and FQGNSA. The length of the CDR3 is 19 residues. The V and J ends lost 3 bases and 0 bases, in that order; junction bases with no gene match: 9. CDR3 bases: TGTGCCAGCAGCTTTGCGGCCGGGACAGGGAGCTCTGGGGCCAACGTCCTGACTTTC. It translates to CASSFAAGTGSSGANVLTF. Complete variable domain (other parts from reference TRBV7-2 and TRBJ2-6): GAGVSQSPSNKVTEKGKDVELRCDPISGHTALYWYRQSLGQGLEFLIYFQGNSAPDKSGLPSDRFSAERTGGSVSTLTIQRTQQEDSAVYLCASSFAAGTGSSGANVLTFGAGSRLTVL.

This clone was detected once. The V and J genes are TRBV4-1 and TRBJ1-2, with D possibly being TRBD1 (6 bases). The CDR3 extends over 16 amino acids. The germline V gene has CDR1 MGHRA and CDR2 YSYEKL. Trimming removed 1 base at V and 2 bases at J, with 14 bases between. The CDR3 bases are TGCGCCAGCAGCCAAGGGCGGGCCAGGGGCAACTATGGCTACACCTTC. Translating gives CASSQGRARGNYGYTF.

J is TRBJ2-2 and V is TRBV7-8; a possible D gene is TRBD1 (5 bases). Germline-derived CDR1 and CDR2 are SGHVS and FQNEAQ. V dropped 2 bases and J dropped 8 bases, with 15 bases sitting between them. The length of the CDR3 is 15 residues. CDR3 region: CASSLQGSSLGELFF. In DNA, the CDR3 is TGTGCCAGCAGCTTACAGGGTTCGTCGTTAGGGGAGCTGTTTTTT.

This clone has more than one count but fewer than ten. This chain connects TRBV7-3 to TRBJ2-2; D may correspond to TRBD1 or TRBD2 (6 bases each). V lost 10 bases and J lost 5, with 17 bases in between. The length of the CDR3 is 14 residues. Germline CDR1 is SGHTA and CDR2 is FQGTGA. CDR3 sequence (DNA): TGTGCCACCGGACGAGGGGGGCTGACCGGGGAGCTGTTTTTT. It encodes CATGRGGLTGELFF. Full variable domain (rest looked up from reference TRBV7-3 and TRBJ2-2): GAGVSQTPSNKVTEKGKYVELRCDPISGHTALYWYRQSLGQGPEFLIYFQGTGAADDSGLPNDRFFAVRPEGSVSTLKIQRTERGDSAVYLCATGRGGLTGELFFGEGSRLTVL.

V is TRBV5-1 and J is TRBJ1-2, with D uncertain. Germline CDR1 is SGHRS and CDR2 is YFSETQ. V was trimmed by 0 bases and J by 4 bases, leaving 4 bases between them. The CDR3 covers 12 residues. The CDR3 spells CASSLGTYGYTF. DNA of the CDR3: TGCGCCAGCAGCTTGGGTACCTATGGCTACACCTTC. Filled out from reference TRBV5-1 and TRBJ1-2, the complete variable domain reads KAGVTQTPRYLIKTRGQQVTLSCSPISGHRSVSWYQQTPGQGLQFLFEYFSETQRNKGNFPGRFSGRQFSNSRSEMNVSTLELGDSALYLCASSLGTYGYTFGSGTRLTVV.

The CDR3 DNA reads as TGCGCCAGCAGGGATCTTCTAGCGGCTAACGACAATGAGCAGTTCTTC. It encodes CASRDLLAANDNEQFF. The chain is built from TRBV5-1 and TRBJ2-1, with 7 bases aligning to TRBD2. V trimming: 5 bases; J trimming: 5 bases; junction bases outside the gene matches: 13. Germline V CDR1 and CDR2: SGHRS, YFSETQ. This CDR3 region has 16 residues.

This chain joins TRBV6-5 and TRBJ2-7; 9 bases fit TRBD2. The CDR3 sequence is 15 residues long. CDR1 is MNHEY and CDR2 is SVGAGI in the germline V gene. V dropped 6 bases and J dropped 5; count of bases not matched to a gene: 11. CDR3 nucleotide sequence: TGTGCCAGCAGCCCTGGGATAGCGGGAGTTCACGAGCAGTACTTC. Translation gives CASSPGIAGVHEQYF.

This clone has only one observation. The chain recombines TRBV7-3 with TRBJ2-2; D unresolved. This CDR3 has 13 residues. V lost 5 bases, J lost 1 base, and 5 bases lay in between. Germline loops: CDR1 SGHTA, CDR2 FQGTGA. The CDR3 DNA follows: TGTGCCAGCAGCAAGGGGAACACCGGGGAGCTGTTTTTT. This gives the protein CASSKGNTGELFF.

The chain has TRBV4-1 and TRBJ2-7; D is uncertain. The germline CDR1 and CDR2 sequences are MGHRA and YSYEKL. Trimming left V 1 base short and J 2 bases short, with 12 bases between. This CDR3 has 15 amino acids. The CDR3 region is CASSQVVASAYEQYF. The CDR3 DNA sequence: TGCGCCAGCAGCCAAGTTGTGGCTTCCGCCTACGAGCAGTACTTC.

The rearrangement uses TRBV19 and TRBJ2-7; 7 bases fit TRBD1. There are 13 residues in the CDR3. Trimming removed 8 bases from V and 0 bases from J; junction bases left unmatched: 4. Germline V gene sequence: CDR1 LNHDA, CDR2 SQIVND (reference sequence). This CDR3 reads CASSGTVSYEQYF. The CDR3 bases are TGTGCCAGTTCAGGGACAGTCTCCTACGAGCAGTACTTC. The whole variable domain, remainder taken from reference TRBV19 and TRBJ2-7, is DGGITQSPKYLFRKEGQNVTLSCEQNLNHDAMYWYRQDPGQGLRLIYYSQIVNDFQKGDIAEGYSVSREKKESFPLTVTSAQKNPTAFYLCASSGTVSYEQYFGPGTRLTVT.

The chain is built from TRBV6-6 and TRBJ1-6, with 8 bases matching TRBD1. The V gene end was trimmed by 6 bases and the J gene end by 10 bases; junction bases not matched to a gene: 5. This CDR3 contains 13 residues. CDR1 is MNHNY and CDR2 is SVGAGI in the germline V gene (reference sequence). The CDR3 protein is CASSRTGLSPLHF. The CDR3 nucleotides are TGTGCCAGCAGCAGGACAGGGCTCTCACCCCTCCACTTT.

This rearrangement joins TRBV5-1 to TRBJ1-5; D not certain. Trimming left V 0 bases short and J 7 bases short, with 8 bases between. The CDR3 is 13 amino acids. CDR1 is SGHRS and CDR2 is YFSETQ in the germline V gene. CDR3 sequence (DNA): TGCGCCAGCAGCTTGGGCAGGTTCCAGCCCCAGCATTTT. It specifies CASSLGRFQPQHF.

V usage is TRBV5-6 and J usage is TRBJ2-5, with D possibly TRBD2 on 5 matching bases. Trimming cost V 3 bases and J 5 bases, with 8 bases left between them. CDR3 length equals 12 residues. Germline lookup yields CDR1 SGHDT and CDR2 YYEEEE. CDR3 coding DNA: TGTGCCAGCAGCTACCGGAGGGAGACCCAGTACTTC. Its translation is CASSYRRETQYF.

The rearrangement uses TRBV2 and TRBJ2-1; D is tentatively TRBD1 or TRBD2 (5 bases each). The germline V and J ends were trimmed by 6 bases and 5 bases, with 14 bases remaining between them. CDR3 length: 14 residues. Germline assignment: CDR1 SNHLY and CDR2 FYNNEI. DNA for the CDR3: TGTGCCAGCAGACCCTCGGGACGGCACAATGAGCAGTTCTTC. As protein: CASRPSGRHNEQFF.

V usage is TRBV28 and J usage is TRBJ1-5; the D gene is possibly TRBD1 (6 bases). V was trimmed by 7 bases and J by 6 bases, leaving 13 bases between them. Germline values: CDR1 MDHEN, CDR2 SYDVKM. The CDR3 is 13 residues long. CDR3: CASNRQVGQPQHF. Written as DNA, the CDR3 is TGTGCCAGCAATCGACAGGTGGGTCAGCCCCAGCATTTT.

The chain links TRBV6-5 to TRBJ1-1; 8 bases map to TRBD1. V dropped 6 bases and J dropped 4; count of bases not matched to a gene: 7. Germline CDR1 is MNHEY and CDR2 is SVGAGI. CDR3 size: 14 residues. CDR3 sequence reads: CASSRDRRSTEAFF. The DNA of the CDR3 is TGTGCCAGCAGCCGGGACAGGAGGTCCACTGAAGCTTTCTTT.

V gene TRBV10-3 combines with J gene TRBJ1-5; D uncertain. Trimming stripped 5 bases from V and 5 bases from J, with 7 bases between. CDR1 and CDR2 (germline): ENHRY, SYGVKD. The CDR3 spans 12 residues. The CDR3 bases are TGTGCCATCAGTCATACAGATCAGCCCCAGCATTTT. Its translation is CAISHTDQPQHF.

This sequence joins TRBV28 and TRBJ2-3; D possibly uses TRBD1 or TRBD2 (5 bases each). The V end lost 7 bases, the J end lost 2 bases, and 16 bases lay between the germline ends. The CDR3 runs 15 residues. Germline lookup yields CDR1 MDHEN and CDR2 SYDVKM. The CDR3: CASTGLLTSTDTQYF. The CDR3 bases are TGTGCCAGCACGGGGCTCCTGACCTCCACAGATACGCAGTATTTT.

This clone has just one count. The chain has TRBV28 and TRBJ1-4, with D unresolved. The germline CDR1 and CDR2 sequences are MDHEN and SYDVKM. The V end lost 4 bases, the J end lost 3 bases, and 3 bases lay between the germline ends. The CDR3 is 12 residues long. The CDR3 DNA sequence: TGTGCCAGCAGTTGGGCTAATGAAAAACTGTTTTTT. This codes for CASSWANEKLFF.

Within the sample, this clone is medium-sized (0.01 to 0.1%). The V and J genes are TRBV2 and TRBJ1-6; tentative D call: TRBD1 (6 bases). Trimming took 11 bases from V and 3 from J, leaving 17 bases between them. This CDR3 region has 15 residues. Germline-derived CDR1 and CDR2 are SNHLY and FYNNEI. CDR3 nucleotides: TGTGCCGGACGGAGGGGGGACAACTATAATTCACCCCTCCACTTT. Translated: CAGRRGDNYNSPLHF.

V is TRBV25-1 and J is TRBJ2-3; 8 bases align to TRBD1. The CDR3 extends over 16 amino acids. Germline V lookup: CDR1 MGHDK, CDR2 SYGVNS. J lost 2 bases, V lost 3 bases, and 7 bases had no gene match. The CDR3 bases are TGTGCCAGCAGTGACCAACAGGGGGTCTCCACAGATACGCAGTATTTT. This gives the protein CASSDQQGVSTDTQYF. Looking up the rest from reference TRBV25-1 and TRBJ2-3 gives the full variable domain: EADIYQTPRYLVIGTGKKITLECSQTMGHDKMYWYQQDPGMELHLIHYSYGVNSTEKGDLSSESTVSRIRTEHFPLTLESARPSHTSQYLCASSDQQGVSTDTQYFGPGTRLTVL.

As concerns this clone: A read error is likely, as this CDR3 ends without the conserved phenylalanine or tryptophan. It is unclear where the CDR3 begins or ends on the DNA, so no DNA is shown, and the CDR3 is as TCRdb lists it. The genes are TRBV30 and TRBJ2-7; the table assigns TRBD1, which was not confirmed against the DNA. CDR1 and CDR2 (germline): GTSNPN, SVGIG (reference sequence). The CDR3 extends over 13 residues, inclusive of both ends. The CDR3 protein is CAWTRDTPHFPIY.

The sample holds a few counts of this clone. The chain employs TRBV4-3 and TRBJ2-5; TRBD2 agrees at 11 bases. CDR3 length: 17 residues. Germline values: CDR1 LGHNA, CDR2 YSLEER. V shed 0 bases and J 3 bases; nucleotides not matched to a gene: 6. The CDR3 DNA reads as TGCGCCAGCAGCCAAGATGCTCTAGCGGGAGGTAAAGAGACCCAGTACTTC. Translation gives CASSQDALAGGKETQYF.